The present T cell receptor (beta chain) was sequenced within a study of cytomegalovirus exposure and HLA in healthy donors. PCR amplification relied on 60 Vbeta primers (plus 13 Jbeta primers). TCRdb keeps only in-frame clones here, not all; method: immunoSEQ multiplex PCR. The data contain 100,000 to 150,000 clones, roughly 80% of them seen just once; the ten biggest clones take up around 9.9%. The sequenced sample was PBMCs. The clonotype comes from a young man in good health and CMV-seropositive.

The CDR3 region has the DNA TGTGCCAGCAGCCGACAAAGCTCTGGAAACACCATATATTTT. It yields the protein CASSRQSSGNTIYF. The rearrangement joins TRBV5-8 to TRBJ1-3; unclear D gene. Trimming stripped 4 bases from V and 0 bases from J, with 8 bases between. Germline CDR1 reads SGHTS; CDR2 reads YDEGEE. The CDR3 sequence is 14 residues long.